The 25 T cell receptor beta chains below come from one sample, sequenced in a study of blood T cell repertoires in COVID-19. This table comes from immunoSEQ multiplex PCR, and its TCRdb copy is limited to in-frame clones, with some not included. Here the sample spans some 170,000 clones, around four fifths being singletons. Sequenced input: peripheral blood. These receptors all stem from a man aged 70 or older with acute or convalescent COVID-19.

The chain carries TRBV5-1 and TRBJ1-1; D uncertain. This CDR3 has 13 residues. V lost 5 bases and J 5 bases, leaving 13 bases between the germline ends. Germline CDR1 and CDR2: SGHRS and YFSETQ. The CDR3 region is CASSNMRETEAFF. CDR3 nucleotides: TGCGCCAGCAGTAATATGAGAGAGACTGAAGCTTTCTTT.

This clone has just a few counts. The J gene is TRBJ1-2, the V gene TRBV28, with 8 bases fitting TRBD1. The trim removed 1 base at V and 6 bases at J, leaving 4 bases unmatched. The germline CDR1 and CDR2 sequences are MDHEN and SYDVKM. The CDR3 is 14 residues long. The DNA of the CDR3 is TGTGCCAGCAGTTTATTGGACAGGGATGATGGCTACACCTTC. It specifies CASSLLDRDDGYTF.

The chain recombines TRBV6-6 with TRBJ1-5; D unresolved. The germline V and J ends were trimmed by 3 bases and 0 bases, with 9 bases remaining between them. Germline CDR1 and CDR2: MNHNY and SVGAGI (reference sequence). The CDR3 runs 15 residues. The CDR3 DNA sequence: TGTGCCAGCAGTTATGGGGAGGATAGCAATCAGCCCCAGCATTTT. This gives the protein CASSYGEDSNQPQHF.

V usage is TRBV5-6 and J usage is TRBJ2-5; maybe TRBD2 (6 bases). The ends were cut back, 3 bases at V and 0 bases at J, with 6 bases in the middle. The CDR3 sequence is 13 residues long. From germline, CDR1 is SGHDT and CDR2 YYEEEE. This CDR3 is CASSWDYQETQYF. CDR3 nucleotide sequence: TGTGCCAGCAGCTGGGACTACCAAGAGACCCAGTACTTC. The whole variable domain, filled in from reference TRBV5-6 and TRBJ2-5, reads DAGVTQSPTHLIKTRGQQVTLRCSPKSGHDTVSWYQQALGQGPQFIFQYYEEEERQRGNFPDRFSGHQFPNYSSELNVNALLLGDSALYLCASSWDYQETQYFGPGTRLLVL.

V is TRBV7-8 and J is TRBJ2-5, with D uncertain. Germline V CDR1 and CDR2: SGHVS, FQNEAQ. V shed 2 bases and J shed 0 bases, with 7 bases lying between them. The CDR3 consists of 14 residues. DNA of the CDR3: TGTGCCAGCAGCTTATTACCAGACCAAGAGACCCAGTACTTC. It yields the protein CASSLLPDQETQYF.

V gene TRBV7-6 combines with J gene TRBJ2-2; perhaps TRBD2 as D (5 bases). Germline loops: CDR1 SGHVS, CDR2 FNYEAQ. The CDR3 has 17 amino acids. The ends were cut back, 1 base at V and 5 bases at J, with 17 bases in the middle. As DNA, the CDR3 is TGTGCCAGCAGCTTAGGGGCGGGCAGCCCGGGGACCGGGGAGCTGTTTTTT. Translating it yields CASSLGAGSPGTGELFF.

This chain joins TRBV19 and TRBJ1-5; D unresolved. Germline loops: CDR1 LNHDA, CDR2 SQIVND (reference sequence). Trimming took off 7 bases at V and 4 bases at J, with 14 bases between the two ends. This CDR3 spans 14 amino acids. This CDR3 is CASIKEGLNQPQHF. CDR3 nucleotides: TGTGCCAGTATAAAGGAGGGCCTTAATCAGCCCCAGCATTTT.

The chain carries TRBV11-2 and TRBJ2-2, with 14 bases lining up with TRBD2. Germline V gene data show CDR1 as SGHAT and CDR2 as FQNNGV. This CDR3 has 19 residues. The V gene end was trimmed by 2 bases and the J gene end by 6 bases; junction bases not matched to a gene: 11. CDR3 in amino acids: CASSLRGGLAGAASGELFF. CDR3 nucleotide sequence: TGTGCCAGCAGCTTAAGAGGGGGACTAGCGGGGGCGGCGTCCGGGGAGCTGTTTTTT.

This chain joins TRBV29-1 and TRBJ2-1; 15 nucleotides match TRBD2. After removal of 5 bases from V and 7 bases from J, the junction contained 3 bases not matched to a gene. The germline V gene encodes CDR1 SQVTM and CDR2 ANQGSEA. The length of the CDR3 is 14 residues. The CDR3 DNA follows: TGCAGCGTTTCCGGACTAGCGGGGGGGAATGAGCAGTTCTTC. Its protein product is CSVSGLAGGNEQFF.

The J gene is TRBJ1-2, the V gene TRBV10-2; TRBD1 aligns across 7 bases. The CDR3 has 14 amino acids. Per the germline V gene, CDR1 is WSHSY and CDR2 is SAAADI. J was trimmed by 0 bases and V by 6 bases; bases with no gene match: 4. In DNA form, the CDR3 reads TGCGCCAGCAGCCGGGGACAGCCTAACTATGGCTACACCTTC. It specifies CASSRGQPNYGYTF.

This clone came up many times. This sequence joins TRBV30 and TRBJ2-1; D is possibly TRBD2 (5 bases). The germline V gene has CDR1 GTSNPN and CDR2 SVGIG (reference sequence). CDR3 length equals 12 residues. V lost 2 bases and J 9 bases, leaving 11 bases between the germline ends. CDR3 in amino acids: CAWSTLGVEQFF. The CDR3 DNA is TGTGCCTGGAGTACCCTGGGAGTTGAGCAGTTCTTC.

The chain couples TRBV4-3 to TRBJ2-1; no clear D. Germline CDR1 reads LGHNA; CDR2 reads YSLEER. CDR3 size: 15 residues. V lost 2 bases to trimming and J lost 5 bases, with 13 bases between them. The CDR3 nucleotides are TGCGCCAGCAGCCAAATGTTGTCGAACAACAATGAGCAGTTCTTC. It yields the protein CASSQMLSNNNEQFF.

The chain employs TRBV3-1 (or the pseudogene TRBV3-2) and TRBJ1-4, with TRBD1 identical over 7 bases. The germline V gene has CDR1 LGHDT and CDR2 YNNKEL (reference sequence). V trimming: 5 bases; J trimming: 11 bases; junction bases outside the gene matches: 8. The CDR3 sequence is 13 residues long. The CDR3 coding sequence is TGTGCCAGCAGCGCAGGGGGGCGTGAGAAACTGTTTTTT. It specifies CASSAGGREKLFF.

The J gene is TRBJ2-3, the V gene TRBV5-1; 11 positions match TRBD2. Trimming removed 5 bases from V and 0 bases from J; junction bases left unmatched: 2. The germline CDR1 and CDR2 sequences are SGHRS and YFSETQ. This CDR3 spans 15 amino acids. The chain's CDR3 is CASRTSGVSTDTQYF. The CDR3 DNA reads as TGCGCCAGCAGGACTAGCGGGGTTAGCACAGATACGCAGTATTTT. The complete variable domain, with remaining parts taken from reference TRBV5-1 and TRBJ2-3, reads KAGVTQTPRYLIKTRGQQVTLSCSPISGHRSVSWYQQTPGQGLQFLFEYFSETQRNKGNFPGRFSGRQFSNSRSEMNVSTLELGDSALYLCASRTSGVSTDTQYFGPGTRLTVL.

This chain links TRBV7-3 with TRBJ2-5, with a weak D call TRBD2 (6 bases). Trimming left V 5 bases short and J 2 bases short, with 9 bases between. CDR3 length: 13 residues. Germline V gene sequence: CDR1 SGHTA, CDR2 FQGTGA. The CDR3 coding sequence is TGTGCCAGCAGCGGCGGGGAGCAAGAGACCCAGTACTTC. This sequence encodes CASSGGEQETQYF.

Only a few counts were recorded for this clone. This rearrangement joins TRBV5-6 to TRBJ1-5; the match to TRBD1 covers 8 bases. The germline gives CDR1 SGHDT, CDR2 YYEEEE. Losses at the gene ends were 4 bases for V and 9 bases for J; bases not matched to a gene: 15. This CDR3 has 16 amino acids. CDR3 sequence: CASSLRGRGPQWPQHF. CDR3 DNA: TGTGCCAGCAGCCTTAGGGGCAGGGGGCCCCAGTGGCCCCAGCATTTT.

This clone was detected only once. The chain is built from TRBV5-1 and TRBJ2-1, with TRBD2 matching over 7 bases. CDR3 size: 14 residues. V dropped 4 bases and J dropped 7; count of bases not matched to a gene: 8. The V gene's germline CDR1 is SGHRS and CDR2 YFSETQ. The CDR3 DNA reads TGCGCCAGCAGCGACCCATCCGGGGGGAATGAGCAGTTCTTC. Amino acids: CASSDPSGGNEQFF.

The chain employs TRBV2 and TRBJ1-1; tentative D call: TRBD1 (5 bases). Trimming removed 9 bases from V and 7 bases from J, with 15 bases in between. Looked up from germline, CDR1 is SNHLY and CDR2 is FYNNEI. The CDR3 is made up of 12 amino acids. The CDR3: CARDTPGGEAFF. The CDR3 coding sequence is TGTGCCAGGGATACGCCGGGGGGTGAAGCTTTCTTT.

V gene TRBV19 combines with J gene TRBJ2-3; 9 nucleotides agree with TRBD1. J was trimmed by 6 bases and V by 1 base; bases with no gene match: 5. The CDR3 is made up of 15 amino acids. CDR1 is LNHDA and CDR2 is SQIVND in the germline V gene (reference sequence). The CDR3 is CASSIGGQGADTQYF. In nucleotides, the CDR3 is TGTGCCAGTAGTATAGGGGGACAGGGAGCGGATACGCAGTATTTT.

The chain is built from TRBV24-1 and TRBJ2-5; the D is unclear. Germline V gene data show CDR1 as KGHDR and CDR2 as SFDVKD. V lost 0 bases and J lost 0, with 7 bases in between. CDR3 size: 15 residues. DNA for the CDR3: TGTGCCACCAGTGATTTGGCAGTTGACCAAGAGACCCAGTACTTC. It specifies CATSDLAVDQETQYF.

The genes are TRBV3-1 (or the pseudogene TRBV3-2) and TRBJ2-3, with a weak D call TRBD1 (6 bases). Trimming left V 1 base short and J 0 bases short, with 8 bases between. The germline gives CDR1 LGHDT, CDR2 YNNKEL (reference sequence). The CDR3 extends over 15 amino acids. The CDR3 DNA sequence: TGTGCCAGCAGCCAAGGCAGGGGAAGCACAGATACGCAGTATTTT. It specifies CASSQGRGSTDTQYF.

The chain has TRBV5-8 and TRBJ1-1; 8 bases match TRBD1. Trimming cost V 3 bases and J 3 bases; bases outside gene matches: 7. This CDR3 region has 15 residues. Germline V CDR1 and CDR2: SGHTS, YDEGEE. The CDR3 nucleotides read TGTGCCAGCAGCTGGAGACAGGGGATGGACACTGAAGCTTTCTTT. It translates to CASSWRQGMDTEAFF.

V gene TRBV27 combines with J gene TRBJ1-2, with 9 bases aligning to TRBD1. Trimming cost V 6 bases and J 2 bases; bases outside gene matches: 7. The CDR3 has 15 residues. Germline V gives CDR1 MNHEY, CDR2 SMNVEV (reference sequence). The CDR3 here is CASSLQGAGNYGYTF. CDR3 bases: TGTGCCAGCAGCTTACAGGGGGCGGGGAACTATGGCTACACCTTC.

J is TRBJ1-5 and V is TRBV6-1, with D perhaps matching TRBD1 (6 bases). The CDR3 length is 14 residues. The V gene lost 2 bases and the J gene lost 9 bases, with 14 bases spanning the gap. The germline gives CDR1 MNHNS, CDR2 SASEGT. CDR3: CASSENRAYRPQHF. The CDR3 region has the DNA TGTGCCAGCAGTGAAAACAGGGCCTACCGGCCCCAGCATTTT.

Only one count was recorded for this clone. The J gene is TRBJ1-6, the V gene TRBV3-1 (or the pseudogene TRBV3-2), with D possibly matching TRBD1 (5 bases). V was pared by 1 base and J by 9 bases, with 16 bases between. Per the germline V gene, CDR1 is LGHDT and CDR2 is YNNKEL (reference sequence). The CDR3 has 16 amino acids. DNA for the CDR3: TGTGCCAGCAGCCAAGGACAGCCGGTGGAAAGTTCACCCCTCCACTTT. This sequence encodes CASSQGQPVESSPLHF.